A single sample is the source of the 14 T cell receptor beta chains below, sequenced in a study of T cell responses to AZD1222 COVID-19 vaccine. Some clones are missing from TCRdb's copy, which holds only in-frame ones; the method was immunoSEQ multiplex PCR. Here the sample spans about 94,000 clones, 90% being singletons. The material was peripheral blood, obtained on day 0 of AZD1222 vaccination. These receptors were collected from an adult in good health.

The V gene is TRBV6-2 or TRBV6-3, the J gene TRBJ2-7, with TRBD1 matching over 7 bases. Germline loops: CDR1 MNHEY, CDR2 SVGEGT. Trimming at V came to 4 bases and at J to 3 bases, leaving 3 bases not matched to a gene. CDR3 length equals 13 residues. For the CDR3, the DNA is TGTGCCAGCAGTTTGACAGGGAACTACGAGCAGTACTTC. It codes for CASSLTGNYEQYF.

The chain is built from TRBV27 and TRBJ2-5, with 9 bases identical to TRBD2. V shed 5 bases, J shed 5 bases, and the junction held 6 bases outside the gene matches. Germline CDR1 MNHEY, CDR2 SMNVEV (reference sequence). This CDR3 region has 14 residues. DNA for the CDR3: TGTGCCAGCAGTGCGGGACTAGCCCCGGAGACCCAGTACTTC. As protein: CASSAGLAPETQYF.

This clone came up a few times. The rearrangement joins TRBV5-6 to TRBJ1-6, with 9 bases that match TRBD1. V lost 4 bases to trimming and J lost 9 bases; unmatched junction nucleotides: 8. There are 15 residues in the CDR3. Germline CDR1 reads SGHDT; CDR2 reads YYEEEE. The CDR3 loop is CASSKQGAGSSPLHF. The DNA for the CDR3 is TGTGCCAGCAGCAAACAGGGGGCTGGGAGTTCACCCCTCCACTTT.

The gene calls are TRBV6-2 or TRBV6-3 and TRBJ2-3, with a possible D match to TRBD1 (5 bases). Germline V gene sequence: CDR1 MNHEY, CDR2 SVGEGT. The CDR3 runs to 15 residues. Trimming removed 0 bases at V and 4 bases at J, with 11 bases between. The DNA for the CDR3 is TGTGCCAGCAGTTACTCGAAGAAGGGGCCAGATACGCAGTATTTT. This codes for CASSYSKKGPDTQYF.

The chain links TRBV4-3 to TRBJ1-5; TRBD1 aligns across 8 bases. There are 14 residues in the CDR3. CDR1 and CDR2 from the germline V gene are LGHNA and YSLEER. V was pared by 4 bases and J by 9 bases, with 8 bases of the junction left unmatched. The CDR3 coding sequence is TGCGCCAGCAGCCGTGGACAGGGCCAGTCGCCCCAGCATTTT. This encodes CASSRGQGQSPQHF.

The chain combines TRBV7-2 with TRBJ2-7, with unresolved D. Trimming pared 5 bases from V and 7 bases from J, leaving 9 bases between. CDR1 and CDR2 from the germline V gene are SGHTA and FQGNSA. The CDR3 sequence is 11 residues long. The CDR3 DNA follows: TGTGCCAGCAGCCCCCTGAGGGAGCAGTACTTC. It codes for CASSPLREQYF.

V and J are TRBV5-1 and TRBJ1-1; no reliable D call. V was shortened by 5 bases and J by 2 bases, with 10 bases between the two germline ends. CDR1 and CDR2 (germline): SGHRS, YFSETQ. This CDR3 is built from 13 residues. The CDR3 region is CASSRELNTEAFF. The CDR3 region has the DNA TGCGCCAGCAGTCGGGAACTAAACACTGAAGCTTTCTTT.

The genes are TRBV4-3 and TRBJ2-4; 10 bases map to TRBD1. There are 16 residues in the CDR3. Germline V gene sequence: CDR1 LGHNA, CDR2 YSLEER. V dropped 1 base and J dropped 2; count of bases not matched to a gene: 2. This CDR3 reads CASSQGDRGSKNIQYF. CDR3 coding DNA: TGCGCCAGCAGCCAAGGGGACAGGGGATCCAAAAACATTCAGTACTTC.

This chain links TRBV6-5 with TRBJ2-5; possibly TRBD1 for D (7 bases). Trimming shortened V by 6 bases and J by 4 bases, and 18 bases separated the two germline ends. This CDR3 spans 15 amino acids. Germline V gene lookup returns CDR1 MNHEY and CDR2 SVGAGI. The CDR3 sequence: CASSYRGPGGETQYF. Written as DNA, the CDR3 is TGTGCCAGCAGCTACAGGGGCCCCGGGGGAGAGACCCAGTACTTC.

As for this clone: At the DNA level, this CDR3 is encoded by other sequences in the same sample as well. The chain uses TRBV6-5 and TRBJ1-5; D call uncertain. CDR1 MNHEY and CDR2 SVGAGI come from the germline V gene. Trimming pared 6 bases from V and 1 base from J, leaving 1 base between. The CDR3 consists of 11 residues. Here the CDR3 reads CASRSNQPQHF. DNA for the CDR3: TGTGCCAGCAGGAGCAATCAGCCCCAGCATTTT.

V gene TRBV7-3 combines with J gene TRBJ2-7, with D uncertain. The CDR3 consists of 12 residues. The germline CDR1 and CDR2 sequences are SGHTA and FQGTGA. V was pared by 1 base and J by 5 bases, with 6 bases between. CDR3 sequence (DNA): TGTGCCAGCAGCTTAAATTCCGACGAGCAGTACTTC. This encodes CASSLNSDEQYF.

This rearrangement joins TRBV2 to TRBJ2-7; D uncertain. The germline V and J ends were trimmed by 6 bases and 0 bases, with 6 bases remaining between them. This CDR3 contains 12 residues. The germline CDR1 and CDR2 sequences are SNHLY and FYNNEI. The CDR3 coding sequence is TGTGCCAGCAGCTCAGGCTCCTACGAGCAGTACTTC. This encodes CASSSGSYEQYF. The full variable domain, with the rest looked up from reference TRBV2 and TRBJ2-7, is EPEVTQTPSHQVTQMGQEVILRCVPISNHLYFYWYRQILGQKVEFLVSFYNNEISEKSEIFDDQFSVERPDGSNFTLKIRSTKLEDSAMYFCASSSGSYEQYFGPGTRLTVT.

V gene TRBV6-2 or TRBV6-3 combines with J gene TRBJ2-1; a possible D gene is TRBD2 (6 bases). V lost 4 bases and J lost 2, with 12 bases in between. This CDR3 comprises 15 residues. In germline, CDR1 is MNHEY, CDR2 SVGEGT. CDR3: CASSWIGGAYNEQFF. The CDR3 region has the DNA TGTGCCAGCAGTTGGATCGGGGGTGCCTACAATGAGCAGTTCTTC.

This chain links TRBV6-1 with TRBJ2-7; no firm D call. The V and J ends lost 8 bases and 0 bases respectively, with 14 bases between them. Germline V CDR1 and CDR2: MNHNS, SASEGT. This CDR3 has 14 amino acids. The CDR3 reads CASGARTVSYEQYF. The CDR3 coding sequence is TGTGCCAGCGGTGCCCGGACGGTCTCCTACGAGCAGTACTTC.